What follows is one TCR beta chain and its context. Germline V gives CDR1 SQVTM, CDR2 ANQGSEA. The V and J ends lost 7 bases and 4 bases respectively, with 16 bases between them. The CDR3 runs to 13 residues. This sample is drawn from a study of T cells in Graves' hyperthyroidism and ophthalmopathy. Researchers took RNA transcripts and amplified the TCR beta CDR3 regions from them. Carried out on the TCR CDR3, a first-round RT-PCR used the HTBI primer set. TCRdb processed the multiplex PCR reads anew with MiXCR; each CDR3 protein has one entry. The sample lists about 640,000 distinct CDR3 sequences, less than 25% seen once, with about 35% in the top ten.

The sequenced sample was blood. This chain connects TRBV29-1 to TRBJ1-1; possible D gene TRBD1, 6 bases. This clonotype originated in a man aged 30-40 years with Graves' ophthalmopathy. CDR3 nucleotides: TGCAGCGCCAGGGGCGGCAGCGGCACTGAAGCTTTCTTT. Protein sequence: CSARGGSGTEAFF.